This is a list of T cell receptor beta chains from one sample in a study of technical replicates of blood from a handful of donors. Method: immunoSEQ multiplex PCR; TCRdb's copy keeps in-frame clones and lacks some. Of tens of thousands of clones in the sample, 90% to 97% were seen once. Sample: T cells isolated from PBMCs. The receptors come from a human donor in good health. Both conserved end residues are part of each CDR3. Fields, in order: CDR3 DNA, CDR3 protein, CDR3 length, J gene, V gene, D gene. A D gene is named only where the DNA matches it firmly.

CDR3nt: TGTGCCAGCAGCGTAAAACAAGACAGGGAAGGGACTGAAGCTTTCTTT
CDR3aa: CASSVKQDREGTEAFF
len: 16
j_gene: TRBJ1-1
v_gene: TRBV9
d_gene: TRBD1

CDR3nt: TGTGCCAGCGGGCCAAAGGACGGGGAGCTGTTTTTT
CDR3aa: CASGPKDGELFF
len: 12
j_gene: TRBJ2-2
v_gene: TRBV9
d_gene: -

CDR3nt: TGTGCCAGCAGTTACAGCAACACTGAAGCTTTCTTT
CDR3aa: CASSYSNTEAFF
len: 12
j_gene: TRBJ1-1
v_gene: TRBV6-5
d_gene: -

CDR3nt: TGTGCCAGCAGCCTTGCGGGACTAGCGGGAGATACGCAGTATTTT
CDR3aa: CASSLAGLAGDTQYF
len: 15
j_gene: TRBJ2-3
v_gene: TRBV7-3
d_gene: TRBD2

CDR3nt: TGCAGCGTTCGGGGGACCAGCATGGAGCAGTACTTC
CDR3aa: CSVRGTSMEQYF
len: 12
j_gene: TRBJ2-7
v_gene: TRBV29-1
d_gene: -

CDR3nt: TGTGCCAGCAGCTTGAGAGGTTACTACGAGCAGTACTTC
CDR3aa: CASSLRGYYEQYF
len: 13
j_gene: TRBJ2-7
v_gene: TRBV5-4
d_gene: -

CDR3nt: TGTGCCAGCAGCACCGGACAGGGCCCTTGGGAGCAGTACTTC
CDR3aa: CASSTGQGPWEQYF
len: 14
j_gene: TRBJ2-7
v_gene: TRBV7-9
d_gene: TRBD1

CDR3nt: TGCGCCAGCAGCTTGGAGCGGGAGTTCCATGAGCAGTTCTTC
CDR3aa: CASSLEREFHEQFF
len: 14
j_gene: TRBJ2-1
v_gene: TRBV5-1
d_gene: TRBD2

CDR3nt: TGCGCCAGCAACAACCAGGCAGATTTAAACACTGAAGCTTTCTTT
CDR3aa: CASNNQADLNTEAFF
len: 15
j_gene: TRBJ1-1
v_gene: TRBV10-2
d_gene: -

CDR3nt: TGTGCCAGCAGCCTAACACTAGCGGACACCGGGGAGCTGTTTTTT
CDR3aa: CASSLTLADTGELFF
len: 15
j_gene: TRBJ2-2
v_gene: TRBV7-8
d_gene: TRBD2

CDR3nt: TGCGCCAGCAGCGCCGGGACACCAAGCACAGATACGCAGTATTTT
CDR3aa: CASSAGTPSTDTQYF
len: 15
j_gene: TRBJ2-3
v_gene: TRBV5-1
d_gene: -

CDR3nt: TGCGCCAGCAGTGACCCGGGACAGGGGACAGATACGCAGTATTTT
CDR3aa: CASSDPGQGTDTQYF
len: 15
j_gene: TRBJ2-3
v_gene: TRBV10-1
d_gene: TRBD1